A selection of T cell receptor beta chains follows, all from one sample in a study of blood T cell repertoires in COVID-19. The repertoire was sequenced with immunoSEQ multiplex PCR; TCRdb's copy has only in-frame clones and lacks some. The sample holds about 45,000 clones, over 75% seen once. Sample: peripheral blood. These receptors all come from a human donor in a cohort sampled during active COVID-19. Both conserved end residues are part of each CDR3. The order of the fields is J gene, V gene, clone size, D gene, CDR3 protein, CDR3 DNA. A D gene is named only where the DNA matches it firmly. Where a row states a size, it is once, few, many or the class of an expanded clone; other rows omit it.

j_gene: TRBJ2-4
v_gene: TRBV30
abundance: .
d_gene: TRBD2
CDR3aa: CAWSVLANIQYF
CDR3nt: TGTGCCTGGAGTGTACTAGCGAACATTCAGTACTTC

j_gene: TRBJ2-3
v_gene: TRBV7-3
abundance: once
d_gene: .
CDR3aa: CASSFSADTQYF
CDR3nt: TGTGCCAGCAGCTTCTCCGCAGATACGCAGTATTTT

j_gene: TRBJ2-1
v_gene: TRBV4-1
abundance: .
d_gene: TRBD2
CDR3aa: CASSLGLAGVVRIDEQFF
CDR3nt: TGCGCCAGCAGTCTTGGACTAGCGGGAGTCGTTAGGATCGATGAGCAGTTCTTC

j_gene: TRBJ2-7
v_gene: TRBV5-1
abundance: .
d_gene: .
CDR3aa: CASSLPSNSGSSSYEQYF
CDR3nt: TGCGCCAGCAGCTTGCCATCCAATAGCGGTTCAAGCTCCTACGAGCAGTACTTC

j_gene: TRBJ2-5
v_gene: TRBV7-2
abundance: .
d_gene: TRBD2
CDR3aa: CASSLQLADQETQYF
CDR3nt: TGTGCCAGCAGCTTGCAACTAGCGGACCAAGAGACCCAGTACTTC

j_gene: TRBJ2-7
v_gene: TRBV6-6
abundance: .
d_gene: .
CDR3aa: CASSYSSGTTSYEQYF
CDR3nt: TGTGCCAGCAGTTACTCGTCCGGGACAACCTCCTACGAGCAGTACTTC

j_gene: TRBJ1-5
v_gene: TRBV6-5
abundance: .
d_gene: TRBD1
CDR3aa: CASSYTGDGNQPQHF
CDR3nt: TGTGCCAGCAGTTACACAGGGGACGGCAATCAGCCCCAGCATTTT

j_gene: TRBJ1-4
v_gene: TRBV7-9
abundance: .
d_gene: TRBD1
CDR3aa: CASSLGDRGREKLFF
CDR3nt: TGTGCCAGCAGCTTAGGGGACAGGGGTCGAGAAAAACTGTTTTTT

j_gene: TRBJ1-2
v_gene: TRBV28
abundance: .
d_gene: .
CDR3aa: CASSSGGYGYTF
CDR3nt: TGTGCCAGCAGCTCAGGTGGCTATGGCTACACCTTC

j_gene: TRBJ2-2
v_gene: TRBV10-3
abundance: .
d_gene: .
CDR3aa: CAISETGHTGELFF
CDR3nt: TGTGCCATCAGTGAAACAGGGCACACCGGGGAGCTGTTTTTT

j_gene: TRBJ1-2
v_gene: TRBV3-1/TRBV3-2
abundance: .
d_gene: .
CDR3aa: CASSQEEGNYGYTF
CDR3nt: TGTGCCAGCAGCCAAGAGGAGGGAAACTATGGCTACACCTTC

j_gene: TRBJ1-6
v_gene: TRBV9
abundance: .
d_gene: .
CDR3aa: CASSATEIGTLHF
CDR3nt: TGTGCCAGCAGCGCCACTGAGATCGGGACCCTCCACTTT

j_gene: TRBJ1-2
v_gene: TRBV4-3
abundance: .
d_gene: TRBD1
CDR3aa: CASRHRTGNYGYTF
CDR3nt: TGCGCCAGCAGGCACAGGACAGGGAACTATGGCTACACCTTC

j_gene: TRBJ2-2
v_gene: TRBV18
abundance: .
d_gene: .
CDR3aa: CASSPGQGTNTGELFF
CDR3nt: TGTGCCAGCTCACCTGGGCAGGGGACCAACACCGGGGAGCTGTTTTTT

j_gene: TRBJ2-5
v_gene: TRBV7-2
abundance: once
d_gene: .
CDR3aa: CASSSDGGRKTQYF
CDR3nt: TGTGCCAGCAGCTCGGACGGGGGAAGGAAGACCCAGTACTTC

j_gene: TRBJ2-5
v_gene: TRBV11-3
abundance: .
d_gene: .
CDR3aa: CASRLENQETQYF
CDR3nt: TGTGCCAGCAGACTAGAAAACCAAGAGACCCAGTACTTC

j_gene: TRBJ2-1
v_gene: TRBV15
abundance: many
d_gene: TRBD2
CDR3aa: CATSPQGGTSGHNEQFF
CDR3nt: TGTGCCACCAGCCCTCAGGGGGGGACTAGCGGACACAATGAGCAGTTCTTC

j_gene: TRBJ1-6
v_gene: TRBV14
abundance: few
d_gene: TRBD1
CDR3aa: CASSLGTGRLRSPLHF
CDR3nt: TGTGCCAGCAGCCTCGGGACAGGGAGGCTTCGCTCACCCCTCCACTTT

j_gene: TRBJ1-2
v_gene: TRBV3-1/TRBV3-2
abundance: .
d_gene: .
CDR3aa: CASSQGEENYGYTF
CDR3nt: TGTGCCAGCAGCCAAGGCGAGGAAAACTATGGCTACACCTTC

j_gene: TRBJ1-2
v_gene: TRBV6-2/TRBV6-3
abundance: .
d_gene: TRBD1
CDR3aa: CASSRPGTGAYGYTF
CDR3nt: TGTGCCAGCAGTAGGCCGGGGACAGGGGCCTATGGCTACACCTTC

j_gene: TRBJ2-4
v_gene: TRBV11-2
abundance: .
d_gene: .
CDR3aa: CASSFSILEQGKNIQYF
CDR3nt: TGTGCCAGCAGCTTCTCAATCCTCGAGCAGGGCAAAAACATTCAGTACTTC

j_gene: TRBJ1-1
v_gene: TRBV28
abundance: .
d_gene: TRBD1
CDR3aa: CASSTLTGGAEAFF
CDR3nt: TGTGCCAGCAGCACATTAACAGGGGGCGCGGAAGCTTTCTTT

j_gene: TRBJ1-1
v_gene: TRBV7-2
abundance: .
d_gene: TRBD1
CDR3aa: CASSKQGAGGTEAFF
CDR3nt: TGTGCCAGCAGCAAACAGGGGGCAGGGGGCACTGAAGCTTTCTTT

j_gene: TRBJ2-2
v_gene: TRBV2
abundance: once
d_gene: .
CDR3aa: CASSVELTGELFF
CDR3nt: TGTGCCAGCAGTGTGGAGTTGACCGGGGAGCTGTTTTTT

j_gene: TRBJ2-3
v_gene: TRBV7-8
abundance: .
d_gene: TRBD2
CDR3aa: CASSPLSGARTDTQYF
CDR3nt: TGTGCCAGCAGCCCCCTTAGCGGGGCACGCACAGATACGCAGTATTTT

j_gene: TRBJ2-5
v_gene: TRBV19
abundance: .
d_gene: .
CDR3aa: CASSMWRSGEQETQYF
CDR3nt: TGTGCCAGTAGTATGTGGAGAAGCGGAGAGCAAGAGACCCAGTACTTC

j_gene: TRBJ1-6
v_gene: TRBV2
abundance: few
d_gene: .
CDR3aa: CASTTAYNSPLHF
CDR3nt: TGTGCCAGCACGACAGCTTATAATTCACCCCTCCACTTT

j_gene: TRBJ2-5
v_gene: TRBV29-1
abundance: .
d_gene: .
CDR3aa: CSVGGRETQYF
CDR3nt: TGCAGCGTTGGGGGCCGGGAGACCCAGTACTTC

j_gene: TRBJ1-4
v_gene: TRBV18
abundance: .
d_gene: .
CDR3aa: CASSRTAGTATNEKLFF
CDR3nt: TGTGCCAGCTCTCGAACGGCAGGAACTGCAACTAATGAAAAACTGTTTTTT

j_gene: TRBJ2-7
v_gene: TRBV6-1
abundance: .
d_gene: TRBD1
CDR3aa: CASSVMSQDRGSNPEDF
CDR3nt: TGTGCCAGCAGTGTCATGAGTCAGGACAGGGGTTCAAATCCTGAGGACTTC

j_gene: TRBJ1-5
v_gene: TRBV28
abundance: .
d_gene: .
CDR3aa: CASIAGNSNQPQHF
CDR3nt: TGTGCCAGCATTGCGGGAAATAGCAATCAGCCCCAGCATTTT

j_gene: TRBJ2-3
v_gene: TRBV7-9
abundance: .
d_gene: TRBD2
CDR3aa: CASSWLAGEIDTQYF
CDR3nt: TGTGCCAGCAGCTGGCTAGCGGGAGAGATAGATACGCAGTATTTT

j_gene: TRBJ2-7
v_gene: TRBV15
abundance: .
d_gene: TRBD2
CDR3aa: CATSRLGLAGDEQYF
CDR3nt: TGTGCCACCAGCAGACTTGGACTAGCGGGAGACGAGCAGTACTTC

j_gene: TRBJ1-1
v_gene: TRBV7-3
abundance: .
d_gene: .
CDR3aa: CASSPDGGAGLMNTEAFF
CDR3nt: TGTGCCAGCAGCCCCGATGGGGGGGCGGGGCTCATGAACACTGAAGCTTTCTTT

j_gene: TRBJ2-5
v_gene: TRBV7-6
abundance: .
d_gene: TRBD2
CDR3aa: CASSLGLAGGPEETQYF
CDR3nt: TGTGCCAGCAGCTTGGGACTAGCGGGAGGGCCGGAGGAGACCCAGTACTTC

j_gene: TRBJ2-1
v_gene: TRBV14
abundance: .
d_gene: .
CDR3aa: CASSPRQDLSYNEQFF
CDR3nt: TGTGCCAGCAGCCCCAGACAGGACCTGTCCTACAATGAGCAGTTCTTC

j_gene: TRBJ2-5
v_gene: TRBV2
abundance: .
d_gene: TRBD2
CDR3aa: CASSETLAGGETQYF
CDR3nt: TGTGCCAGCAGTGAAACACTAGCGGGAGGAGAGACCCAGTACTTC

j_gene: TRBJ1-5
v_gene: TRBV11-2
abundance: .
d_gene: TRBD1
CDR3aa: CASSISGGQPQHF
CDR3nt: TGTGCCAGCAGCATCTCAGGGGGTCAGCCCCAGCATTTT

j_gene: TRBJ1-1
v_gene: TRBV9
abundance: .
d_gene: .
CDR3aa: CASSTRQYTEAFF
CDR3nt: TGTGCCAGCAGCACCCGACAGTACACTGAAGCTTTCTTT

j_gene: TRBJ2-2
v_gene: TRBV4-3
abundance: .
d_gene: .
CDR3aa: CASSQGFRGNTGELFF
CDR3nt: TGCGCCAGCAGCCAAGGGTTCCGGGGGAACACCGGGGAGCTGTTTTTT

j_gene: TRBJ1-4
v_gene: TRBV10-2
abundance: once
d_gene: .
CDR3aa: CASSDRGGTNEKLFF
CDR3nt: TGCGCCAGCAGTGACAGGGGAGGGACTAATGAAAAACTGTTTTTT

j_gene: TRBJ2-2
v_gene: TRBV7-3
abundance: few
d_gene: .
CDR3aa: CASSETVTGELFF
CDR3nt: TGTGCCAGCAGCGAGACAGTCACCGGGGAGCTGTTTTTT

j_gene: TRBJ2-2
v_gene: TRBV5-1
abundance: .
d_gene: TRBD2
CDR3aa: CASSIGLAVGELFF
CDR3nt: TGCGCCAGCAGCATCGGACTAGCCGTCGGGGAGCTGTTTTTT

j_gene: TRBJ2-7
v_gene: TRBV24-1
abundance: few
d_gene: .
CDR3aa: CATDYEGWRDVYEQYF
CDR3nt: TGTGCCACCGACTACGAAGGGTGGCGGGATGTCTACGAGCAGTACTTC

j_gene: TRBJ1-5
v_gene: TRBV6-1
abundance: .
d_gene: TRBD1
CDR3aa: CASSDQDRANQPQHF
CDR3nt: TGTGCCAGCAGTGACCAGGACAGGGCCAATCAGCCCCAGCATTTT

j_gene: TRBJ2-5
v_gene: TRBV6-5
abundance: .
d_gene: .
CDR3aa: CASSYNRPSLGETQYF
CDR3nt: TGTGCCAGCAGTTATAACAGGCCCTCGCTAGGAGAGACCCAGTACTTC

j_gene: TRBJ1-5
v_gene: TRBV16
abundance: .
d_gene: TRBD1
CDR3aa: CASSHPQMATGGSWQPQHF
CDR3nt: TGTGCCAGCAGCCACCCTCAAATGGCGACAGGGGGTTCCTGGCAGCCCCAGCATTTT

j_gene: TRBJ2-7
v_gene: TRBV12-3/TRBV12-4
abundance: few
d_gene: TRBD1
CDR3aa: CASTLTGSGEQYF
CDR3nt: TGTGCCAGCACTCTGACAGGGAGCGGCGAGCAGTACTTC

j_gene: TRBJ2-3
v_gene: TRBV5-4
abundance: .
d_gene: .
CDR3aa: CASSLRDTDTQYF
CDR3nt: TGTGCCAGCAGTTTGCGGGACACAGATACGCAGTATTTT

j_gene: TRBJ2-1
v_gene: TRBV6-6
abundance: .
d_gene: .
CDR3aa: CASSYAGSYNEQFF
CDR3nt: TGTGCCAGCAGTTACGCTGGCAGCTACAATGAGCAGTTCTTC

j_gene: TRBJ2-7
v_gene: TRBV6-5
abundance: once
d_gene: .
CDR3aa: CASSHDRAYEQYF
CDR3nt: TGTGCCAGCAGCCACGACAGAGCCTACGAGCAGTACTTC

j_gene: TRBJ2-5
v_gene: TRBV11-2
abundance: once
d_gene: .
CDR3aa: CASSLRGKETQYF
CDR3nt: TGTGCCAGCAGCTTAAGAGGCAAAGAGACCCAGTACTTC

j_gene: TRBJ2-7
v_gene: TRBV7-9
abundance: .
d_gene: .
CDR3aa: CASSYRDSDEQYF
CDR3nt: TGTGCCAGCAGCTACCGGGACTCCGACGAGCAGTACTTC

j_gene: TRBJ1-1
v_gene: TRBV28
abundance: .
d_gene: TRBD1
CDR3aa: CASSLQGIEAEAFF
CDR3nt: TGTGCCAGCAGTCTACAGGGGATCGAGGCTGAAGCTTTCTTT

j_gene: TRBJ2-7
v_gene: TRBV6-6
abundance: .
d_gene: TRBD2
CDR3aa: CASSPPGGGEQYF
CDR3nt: TGTGCCAGCAGCCCACCGGGGGGAGGCGAGCAGTACTTC

j_gene: TRBJ2-4
v_gene: TRBV5-4
abundance: .
d_gene: .
CDR3aa: CASSLGTGVGKNIQYF
CDR3nt: TGTGCCAGCAGCTTGGGGACGGGAGTTGGCAAAAACATTCAGTACTTC

j_gene: TRBJ2-2
v_gene: TRBV10-3
abundance: .
d_gene: .
CDR3aa: CAIRQGNTGELFF
CDR3nt: TGTGCCATCAGGCAGGGGAACACCGGGGAGCTGTTTTTT

j_gene: TRBJ2-5
v_gene: TRBV20-1
abundance: .
d_gene: TRBD2
CDR3aa: CSASNREAQYF
CDR3nt: TGCAGTGCTAGTAATCGGGAGGCCCAGTACTTC

j_gene: TRBJ1-1
v_gene: TRBV4-1
abundance: .
d_gene: .
CDR3aa: CASSQEILLRVVNTEAFF
CDR3nt: TGCGCCAGCAGCCAAGAGATTTTGCTCCGGGTGGTTAACACTGAAGCTTTCTTT